The 2 T cell receptor beta chains below were found in one sample sequenced in a study of blood T cells in healthy people across ages. A second PCR, run for roughly 7 to 11 cycles, used a sample-barcoded 5' primer plus a J-beta primer mix. One entry per CDR3 protein results from TCRdb running MiXCR on the 5' RACE reads. Of 600,000 to 850,000 distinct CDR3 sequences in the sample, about 42% were seen once. The source material was blood. These receptors were obtained from a woman aged 55-70 years in good health.

The CDR3 DNA reads TGTGCCAGCAGACGAGCGGGACAAGGGGAGCAGTACTTC. It encodes CASRRAGQGEQYF. V usage is TRBV12-3 or TRBV12-4 and J usage is TRBJ2-7; D perhaps matches TRBD2 (7 bases). The CDR3 spans 13 residues. Trimming cost V 6 bases and J 7 bases, with 16 bases left between them.

This rearrangement joins TRBV7-9 to TRBJ2-3, with D uncertain. This CDR3 spans 14 amino acids. CDR1 and CDR2 (germline): SEHNR, FQNEAQ (reference sequence). Trimming cost V 1 base and J 6 bases, with 11 bases left between them. CDR3 in DNA: TGTGCCAGCAGCTTAGGCGGCAAGAGGGATACGCAGTATTTT. Protein: CASSLGGKRDTQYF.